The rows below give T cell receptor beta chains drawn from one sample of a study of blood T cell repertoires in COVID-19. Measured with immunoSEQ multiplex PCR; TCRdb has only the in-frame clones, and not every one. The table includes about 410,000 clones, about 90% detected once. The sequencing input was PBMCs or T cells enriched from blood (not recorded which). Receptors were obtained from a woman in her twenties or thirties who had recovered from COVID-19. CDR3s include the opening cysteine and the closing phenylalanine or tryptophan.

V,CDR3
TRBV30,CAWSSGGSYNEQFF
TRBV25-1,CASSELQGGYGYTF
TRBV12-3/TRBV12-4,CASSLQSGQPQHF
TRBV19,CASRGRGTGELFF
TRBV27,CASGNSGQGFEAFF
TRBV19,CASRKQQGMGQFF
TRBV6-5,CASSYGGAGNTIYF
TRBV7-6,CASSLAPSSGGSEAFF
TRBV11-2,CASSRQQETQYF
TRBV7-2,CASSLALSGGTQYF
TRBV12-5,CASGSPQRDTEAFF
TRBV18,CASSSAGAKNIQYF
TRBV4-1,CASSQGPGAGGGNEQFF
TRBV29-1,CSVNGVGTSGRANEQFF
TRBV5-4,CASRGQGGGYEQYF
TRBV7-2,CASSLEGQGYTEAFF
TRBV30,CAWSRGYNQPQHF
TRBV27,CASSPGRGYEQYF
TRBV30,CAWISGPGNTIYF
TRBV6-5,CASPTPGLKETQYF
TRBV7-2,CASSLTSGSLNEQFF
TRBV5-1,CASSVRLAASYEQYF
TRBV10-3,CAISQYDDRTSITSNQPQHF
TRBV11-2,CASSPRSGISYGYTF
TRBV12-3/TRBV12-4,CASSPLGIDTQYF
TRBV5-1,CASSDDPIGGWDEKLFF
TRBV5-1,CASSSGTGSTDTQYF
TRBV11-2,CASSLDPGEGREQYF
TRBV9,CASSDGLYYGYTF
TRBV12-5,CASGLVPAGFYYGYTF
TRBV3-1/TRBV3-2,CASSLRSAGDTQYF
TRBV29-1,CSVIRTGYGYTF
TRBV13,CASSLEASESSYNEQFF
TRBV7-9,CASSLNRGNSPLHF
TRBV28,CASSLSTGDTEAFF
TRBV27,CASSQRQGYNEQFF
TRBV27,CASSLWGGRNTGELFF
TRBV11-3,CASSLGAGRGSSYNEQFF
TRBV3-1/TRBV3-2,CASSQGQVKAEAFF
TRBV7-9,CASSGRTGTSGTNTDTQYF
TRBV6-2/TRBV6-3,CASSYLRTGEIYTEAFF
TRBV5-4,CASSLGTESYGYTF